The next 2 T cell receptor beta chains were all read from a single sample in a study of shared clonotypes between healthy human individuals. Measured with immunoSEQ multiplex PCR; TCRdb has only the in-frame clones, and not every one. The top ten clones hold less than 40% of a sample with some 700,000 clones, 90% of them seen once. Sequencing was done on a sample of memory CD8+ T cells from PBMCs. Sample subset: CD45RO+ cells pooled with CCR7-negative TemRA cells. These receptors originate from a man aged 18 to 30 in good health. Some clones in this sample may be carry-over from other donors' samples.

The chain employs TRBV4-1 and TRBJ1-1; perhaps TRBD1 as D (5 bases). The CDR3 is 13 residues long. Germline V gene lookup returns CDR1 MGHRA and CDR2 YSYEKL. V dropped 1 base and J dropped 6 bases, with 9 bases sitting between them. The CDR3 DNA follows: TGCGCCAGCAGCCAAGTAGGGGCGGCTGAAGCTTTCTTT. Protein sequence: CASSQVGAAEAFF.

This sequence joins TRBV13 and TRBJ2-1, with D maybe TRBD2 (7 bases). The germline V gene encodes CDR1 PRHDT and CDR2 FYEKMQ (reference sequence). V lost 5 bases and J lost 12, with 20 bases in between. The CDR3 has 14 amino acids. The CDR3 reads CASSPRAGARGQFF. The CDR3 DNA reads as TGTGCCAGCAGCCCAAGGGCGGGGGCTAGGGGGCAGTTCTTC.